This T cell receptor beta chain was captured in a study of T cells expressing NK-cell markers. Turning to the study itself: It was from sorted CD3+CD56+NKG2C+, CD3+CD56+NKG2C- and CD3+CD56-NKG2C+ T cells that TCR beta repertoires came. Seropositivity for HCMV was found in seven of the eight sequenced donors, with one seronegative.

UMI-tagged 5'RACE template switching yielded the TCR beta cDNA. TCRdb reprocessed the 5' RACE reads; each CDR3 protein has one entry and no DNA is given. The sample features about 150,000 distinct CDR3 sequences, with around 20% in its top ten. This CDR3 is built from 14 residues. This sequence was found in a man aged 18-70 years in good health. The rearrangement joins TRBV12-3 or TRBV12-4 to TRBJ2-1; TCRdb's D call of TRBD1 is untestable without DNA. Sequenced: blood T cells: a sorted CD56 or NKG2C T cell subset, CD4+ or CD8+ T cells, or bulk PBMC T cells (not recorded which). The chain's CDR3 is CASSRTGTYNEQFF.